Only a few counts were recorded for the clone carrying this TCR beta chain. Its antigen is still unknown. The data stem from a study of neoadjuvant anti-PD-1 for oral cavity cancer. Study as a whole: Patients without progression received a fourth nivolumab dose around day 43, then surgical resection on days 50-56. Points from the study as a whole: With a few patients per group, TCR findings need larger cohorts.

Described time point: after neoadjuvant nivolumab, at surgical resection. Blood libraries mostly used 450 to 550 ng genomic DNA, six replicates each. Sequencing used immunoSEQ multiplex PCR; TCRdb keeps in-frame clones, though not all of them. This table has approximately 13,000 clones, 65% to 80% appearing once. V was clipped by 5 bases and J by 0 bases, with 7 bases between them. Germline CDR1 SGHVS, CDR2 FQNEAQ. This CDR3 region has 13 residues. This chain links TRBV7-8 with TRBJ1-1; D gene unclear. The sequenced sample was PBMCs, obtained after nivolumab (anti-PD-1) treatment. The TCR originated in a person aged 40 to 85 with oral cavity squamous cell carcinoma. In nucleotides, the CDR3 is TGTGCCAGCAGCGCTTACATGAACACTGAAGCTTTCTTT. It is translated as CASSAYMNTEAFF.